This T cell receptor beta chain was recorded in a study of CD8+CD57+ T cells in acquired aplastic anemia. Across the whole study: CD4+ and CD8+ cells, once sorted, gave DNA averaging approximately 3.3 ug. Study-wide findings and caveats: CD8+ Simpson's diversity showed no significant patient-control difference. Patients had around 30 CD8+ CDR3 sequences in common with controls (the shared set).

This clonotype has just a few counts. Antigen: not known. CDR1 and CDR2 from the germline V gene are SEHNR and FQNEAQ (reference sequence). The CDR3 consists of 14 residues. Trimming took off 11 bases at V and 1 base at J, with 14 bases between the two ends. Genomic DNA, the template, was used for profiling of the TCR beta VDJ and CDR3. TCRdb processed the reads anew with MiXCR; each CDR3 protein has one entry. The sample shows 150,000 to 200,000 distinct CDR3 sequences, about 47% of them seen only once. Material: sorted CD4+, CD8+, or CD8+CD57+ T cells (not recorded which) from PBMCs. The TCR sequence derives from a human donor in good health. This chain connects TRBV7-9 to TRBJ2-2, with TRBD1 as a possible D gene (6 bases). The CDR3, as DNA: TGTGCCGGTGGCAGGGGCGGGAACACCGGGGAGCTGTTTTTT. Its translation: CAGGRGGNTGELFF.